This T cell receptor (beta chain) emerged from a study of shared clonotypes between healthy human individuals. Background on the study: Per donor, CD8 memory used one plate, CD8 naive used two, CD4 memory used three and CD4 naive used three. Overall study findings and caveats: Even with large depth, rarefaction showed that sorted-subset sequencing was incomplete. A handful of donors shared around 5% of their naive CD4 clonotypes.

Trimming removed 9 bases from V and 5 bases from J; junction bases left unmatched: 10. The CDR3 runs 15 residues. Germline CDR1 is SNHLY and CDR2 is FYNNEI. For this clone: Its target is not known.

Sequenced by immunoSEQ multiplex PCR; TCRdb stores in-frame clones only, minus some. The data show 1 million to 1.3 million clones, around 78% seen once. The chain couples TRBV2 to TRBJ2-3; TRBD2 matches at 11 bases. Input material: memory CD4+ T cells from PBMCs. Subset: CD45RA-negative fraction. The sequence was obtained from a man in his late teens or twenties in good health. Some clones in this sample may be carry-over from other donors' samples. The CDR3 loop reads CARATSGSSLDTQYF. CDR3 DNA sequence: TGTGCCAGGGCCACTAGCGGGAGTTCTTTAGATACGCAGTATTTT.